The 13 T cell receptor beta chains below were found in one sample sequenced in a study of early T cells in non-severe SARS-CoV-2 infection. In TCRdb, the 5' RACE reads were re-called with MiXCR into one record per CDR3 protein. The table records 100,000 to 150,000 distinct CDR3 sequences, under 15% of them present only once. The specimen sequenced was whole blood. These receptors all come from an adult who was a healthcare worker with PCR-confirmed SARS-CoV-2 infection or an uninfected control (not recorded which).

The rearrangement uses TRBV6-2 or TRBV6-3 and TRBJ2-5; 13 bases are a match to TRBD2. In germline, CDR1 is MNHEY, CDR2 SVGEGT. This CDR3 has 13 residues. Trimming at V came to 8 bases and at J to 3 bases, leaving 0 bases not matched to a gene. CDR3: CASGLAGEETQYF. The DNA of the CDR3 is TGTGCCAGCGGACTAGCGGGGGAAGAGACCCAGTACTTC.

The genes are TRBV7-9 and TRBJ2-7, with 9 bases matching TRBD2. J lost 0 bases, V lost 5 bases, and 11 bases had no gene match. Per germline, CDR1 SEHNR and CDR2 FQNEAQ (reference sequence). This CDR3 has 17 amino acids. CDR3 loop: CASSLMAGGLSSYEQYF. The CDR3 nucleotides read TGTGCCAGCAGCCTGATGGCGGGGGGGCTAAGCTCCTACGAGCAGTACTTC.

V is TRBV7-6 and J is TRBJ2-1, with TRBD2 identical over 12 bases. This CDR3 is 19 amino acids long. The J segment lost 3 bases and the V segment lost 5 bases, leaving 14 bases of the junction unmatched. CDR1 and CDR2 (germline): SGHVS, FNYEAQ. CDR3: CASSPQLWTSGDYYNEQFF. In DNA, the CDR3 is TGTGCCAGCAGCCCCCAACTCTGGACTAGCGGGGACTACTACAATGAGCAGTTCTTC.

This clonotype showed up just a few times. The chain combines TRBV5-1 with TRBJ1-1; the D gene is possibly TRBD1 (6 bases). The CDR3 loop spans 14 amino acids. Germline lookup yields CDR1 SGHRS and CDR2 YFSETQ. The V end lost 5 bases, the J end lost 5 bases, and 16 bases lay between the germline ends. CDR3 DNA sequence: TGCGCCAGCAGGGTTTCTGGACAGAGGACTGAAGCTTTCTTT. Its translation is CASRVSGQRTEAFF.

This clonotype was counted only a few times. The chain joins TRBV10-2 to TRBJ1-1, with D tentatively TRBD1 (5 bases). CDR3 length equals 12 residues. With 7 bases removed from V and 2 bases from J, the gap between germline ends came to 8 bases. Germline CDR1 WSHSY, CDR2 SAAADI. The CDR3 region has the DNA TGCGCCAGCACTAGGGGAAACACTGAAGCTTTCTTT. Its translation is CASTRGNTEAFF.

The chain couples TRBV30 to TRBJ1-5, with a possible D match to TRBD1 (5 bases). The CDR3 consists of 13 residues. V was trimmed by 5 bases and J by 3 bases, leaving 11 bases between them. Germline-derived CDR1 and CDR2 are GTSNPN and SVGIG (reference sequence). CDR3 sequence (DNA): TGTGCCTGGCGTGGGGGGGACAATCAGCCCCAGCATTTT. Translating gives CAWRGGDNQPQHF.

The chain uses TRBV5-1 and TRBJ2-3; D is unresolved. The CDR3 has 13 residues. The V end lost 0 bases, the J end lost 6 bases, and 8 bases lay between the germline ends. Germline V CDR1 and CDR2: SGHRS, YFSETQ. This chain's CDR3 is CASSLVRLDTQYF. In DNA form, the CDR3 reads TGCGCCAGCAGCTTGGTGAGGTTGGATACGCAGTATTTT. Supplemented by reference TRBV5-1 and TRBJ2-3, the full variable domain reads KAGVTQTPRYLIKTRGQQVTLSCSPISGHRSVSWYQQTPGQGLQFLFEYFSETQRNKGNFPGRFSGRQFSNSRSEMNVSTLELGDSALYLCASSLVRLDTQYFGPGTRLTVL.

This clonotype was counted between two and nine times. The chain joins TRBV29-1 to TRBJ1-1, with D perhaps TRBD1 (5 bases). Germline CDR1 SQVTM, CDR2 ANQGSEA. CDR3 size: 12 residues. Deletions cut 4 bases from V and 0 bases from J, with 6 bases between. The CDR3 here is CSVGQLNTEAFF. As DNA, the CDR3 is TGCAGCGTTGGACAGCTGAACACTGAAGCTTTCTTT.

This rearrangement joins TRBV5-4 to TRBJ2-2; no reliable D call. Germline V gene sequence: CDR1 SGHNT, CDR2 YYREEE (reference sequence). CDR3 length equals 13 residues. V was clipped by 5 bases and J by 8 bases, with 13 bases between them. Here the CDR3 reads CASSSPTSGELFF. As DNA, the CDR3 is TGTGCCAGCAGTTCCCCCACATCAGGGGAGCTGTTTTTT.

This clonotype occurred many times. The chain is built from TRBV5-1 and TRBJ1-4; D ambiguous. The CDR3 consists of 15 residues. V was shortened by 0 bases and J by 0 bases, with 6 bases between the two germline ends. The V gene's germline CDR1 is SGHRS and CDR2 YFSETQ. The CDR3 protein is CASSLGISTNEKLFF. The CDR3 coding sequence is TGCGCCAGCAGCTTGGGGATTTCAACTAATGAAAAACTGTTTTTT.

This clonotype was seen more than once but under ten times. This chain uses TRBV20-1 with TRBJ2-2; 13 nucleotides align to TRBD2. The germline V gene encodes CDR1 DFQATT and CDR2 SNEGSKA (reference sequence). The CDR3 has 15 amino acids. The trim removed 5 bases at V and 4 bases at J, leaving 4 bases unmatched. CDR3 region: CSAGRLAGGTGELFF. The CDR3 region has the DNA TGCAGTGCTGGTCGACTAGCGGGGGGCACCGGGGAGCTGTTTTTT.

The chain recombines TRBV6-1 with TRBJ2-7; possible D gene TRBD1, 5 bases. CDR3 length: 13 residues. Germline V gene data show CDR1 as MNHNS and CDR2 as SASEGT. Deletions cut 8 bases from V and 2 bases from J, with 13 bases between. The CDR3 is CASSLVGPYEQYF. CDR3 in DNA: TGTGCCAGCTCTCTTGTGGGGCCCTACGAGCAGTACTTC.

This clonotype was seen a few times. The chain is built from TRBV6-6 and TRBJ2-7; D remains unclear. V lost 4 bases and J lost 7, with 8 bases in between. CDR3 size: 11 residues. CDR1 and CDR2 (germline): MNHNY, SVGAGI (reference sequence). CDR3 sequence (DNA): TGTGCCAGCAGTTTCCTCATGGAGCAGTACTTC. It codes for CASSFLMEQYF.